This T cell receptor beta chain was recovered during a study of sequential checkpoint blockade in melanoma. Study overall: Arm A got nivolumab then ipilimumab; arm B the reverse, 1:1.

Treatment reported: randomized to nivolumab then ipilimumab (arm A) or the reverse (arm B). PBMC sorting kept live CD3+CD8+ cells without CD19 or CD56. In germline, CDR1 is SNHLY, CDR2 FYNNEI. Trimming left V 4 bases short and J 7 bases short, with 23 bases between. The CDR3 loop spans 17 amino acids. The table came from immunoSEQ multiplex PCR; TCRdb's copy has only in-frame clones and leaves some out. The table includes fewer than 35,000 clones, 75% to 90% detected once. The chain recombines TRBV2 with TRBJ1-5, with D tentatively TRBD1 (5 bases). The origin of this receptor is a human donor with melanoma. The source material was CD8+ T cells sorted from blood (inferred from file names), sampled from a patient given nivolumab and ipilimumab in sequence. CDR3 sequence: CASSAHRDSERGQPQHF. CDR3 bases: TGTGCCAGCAGTGCCCACCGGGACTCCGAACGAGGGCAGCCCCAGCATTTT.